Shown below are 13 T cell receptor beta chains from a single sample sequenced in a study of PD-L1 blockade in urothelial cancer. The method was immunoSEQ multiplex PCR; TCRdb's version includes in-frame clones alone and lacks a portion of them. Of around 40,000 clones in the sample, around 34% were seen once. This specimen consisted of tumor tissue, obtained before atezolizumab (anti-PD-L1) treatment. These receptors all stem from a man aged 60 to 75 with urothelial cancer.

A few counts support this clone. The chain carries TRBV19 and TRBJ2-7, with TRBD1 matching 8 bases. This CDR3 contains 13 residues. V gave up 1 base and J gave up 6 bases; unmatched junction bases: 2. Germline CDR1 LNHDA, CDR2 SQIVND (reference sequence). CDR3 region: CASSIAQGGEQYF. In DNA, the CDR3 is TGTGCCAGTAGTATAGCACAGGGGGGCGAGCAGTACTTC.

This clone occurred once. This chain connects TRBV29-1 to TRBJ2-1; weak D call: TRBD2 (5 bases). Germline lookup yields CDR1 SQVTM and CDR2 ANQGSEA. V lost 2 bases to trimming and J lost 2 bases, with 16 bases between them. The CDR3 spans 16 residues. As DNA, the CDR3 is TGCAGCGTTGAAAACCAGCGACGAGGGACCTACAATGAGCAGTTCTTC. It codes for CSVENQRRGTYNEQFF.

The chain links TRBV5-1 to TRBJ2-5; 8 bases agree with TRBD1. The CDR3 has 17 amino acids. V lost 0 bases, J lost 2 bases, and 9 bases stayed unmatched. Germline loops: CDR1 SGHRS, CDR2 YFSETQ. CDR3 sequence reads: CASSLAAQGALQETQYF. The CDR3 nucleotides are TGCGCCAGCAGCTTGGCGGCCCAGGGGGCGCTTCAAGAGACCCAGTACTTC.

The rearrangement joins TRBV28 to TRBJ1-2, with D unresolved. Trimming left V 4 bases short and J 0 bases short, with 9 bases between. The CDR3 has 14 residues. Germline lookup yields CDR1 MDHEN and CDR2 SYDVKM. The CDR3: CASSSTETNYGYTF. Here the CDR3 DNA reads TGTGCCAGCAGTTCAACAGAGACTAACTATGGCTACACCTTC.

This clone was observed at least ten times. The chain is built from TRBV15 and TRBJ1-5; 7 nucleotides line up with TRBD1. The CDR3 consists of 15 residues. CDR1 is LNHNV and CDR2 is YYDKDF in the germline V gene (reference sequence). Trimming removed 1 base from V and 4 bases from J; junction bases left unmatched: 4. In nucleotides, the CDR3 is TGTGCCACCAGCAGAGGACAGGGACGAAATCAGCCCCAGCATTTT. Translated: CATSRGQGRNQPQHF.

The chain links TRBV30 to TRBJ1-4; 9 bases are shared with TRBD1. The CDR3 sequence is 13 residues long. The V gene's germline CDR1 is GTSNPN and CDR2 SVGIG (reference sequence). The J segment lost 7 bases and the V segment lost 4 bases, leaving 4 bases of the junction unmatched. CDR3 amino acids: CAWMGQGVEKLFF. Written as DNA, the CDR3 is TGTGCCTGGATGGGACAGGGAGTTGAAAAACTGTTTTTT.

The rearrangement uses TRBV6-1 and TRBJ2-7; D remains ambiguous. CDR1 and CDR2 from the germline V gene are MNHNS and SASEGT. The length of the CDR3 is 12 residues. The germline V and J ends were trimmed by 0 bases and 4 bases, with 4 bases remaining between them. CDR3 sequence (DNA): TGTGCCAGCAGTGAAGCAGGGTACGAGCAGTACTTC. The encoded protein is CASSEAGYEQYF.

V and J are TRBV6-8 and TRBJ2-3, with D uncertain. The V end lost 0 bases, the J end lost 4 bases, and 8 bases lay between the germline ends. The germline V gene encodes CDR1 MNHGY and CDR2 SAAAGT. This CDR3 spans 14 amino acids. CDR3 nucleotides: TGTGCCAGCAGTTACTCGGCTCAGGCAGATACGCAGTATTTT. Its translation: CASSYSAQADTQYF.

This rearrangement joins TRBV6-8 to TRBJ1-1; a weak D match, TRBD1 (5 bases). CDR3 size: 13 residues. CDR1 and CDR2 from the germline V gene are MNHGY and SAAAGT. V was shortened by 7 bases and J by 1 base, with 10 bases between the two germline ends. The CDR3 loop reads CASKGSRNTEAFF. The CDR3 region has the DNA TGTGCCAGCAAGGGGAGCAGGAACACTGAAGCTTTCTTT.

There are many counts of this clone. The chain links TRBV6-8 to TRBJ1-2; D remains ambiguous. V lost 4 bases to trimming and J lost 0 bases, with 3 bases between them. The CDR3 runs to 12 residues. Germline V gene sequence: CDR1 MNHGY, CDR2 SAAAGT. CDR3 sequence: CASSSPNYGYTF. The CDR3 DNA sequence: TGTGCCAGCAGTTCCCCTAACTATGGCTACACCTTC.

This clone was observed a single time. The V gene is TRBV15, the J gene TRBJ2-7, with TRBD1 matching 8 bases. Germline-derived CDR1 and CDR2 are LNHNV and YYDKDF (reference sequence). V was clipped by 0 bases and J by 5 bases; unmatched bases: 6. This CDR3 spans 15 amino acids. The chain's CDR3 is CATSRDGQGRDEQYF. CDR3 nucleotide sequence: TGTGCCACCAGCAGAGACGGACAGGGAAGGGACGAGCAGTACTTC.

This chain links TRBV6-8 with TRBJ2-1, with D possibly being TRBD1 (6 bases). Deletions cut 0 bases from V and 7 bases from J, with 19 bases between. CDR1 MNHGY and CDR2 SAAAGT come from the germline V gene. The CDR3 length is 17 residues. DNA for the CDR3: TGTGCCAGCAGTTACTCGATACAGTCTGGGGGCTGGAATGAGCAGTTCTTC. Protein: CASSYSIQSGGWNEQFF.

The CDR3 region has the DNA TGTGCCAGCAGAGAACAGGGGTCGGTGAACACTGAAGCTTTCTTT. It translates to CASREQGSVNTEAFF. The rearrangement links TRBV6-8 to TRBJ1-1; 7 positions agree with TRBD1. The CDR3 runs 15 residues. Germline V gene data show CDR1 as MNHGY and CDR2 as SAAAGT. The trim removed 6 bases at V and 0 bases at J, leaving 7 bases unmatched.